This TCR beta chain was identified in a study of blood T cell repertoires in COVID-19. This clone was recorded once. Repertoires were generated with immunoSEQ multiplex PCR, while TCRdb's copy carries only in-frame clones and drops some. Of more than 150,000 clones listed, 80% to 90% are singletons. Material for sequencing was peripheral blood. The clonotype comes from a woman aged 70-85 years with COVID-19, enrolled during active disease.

The CDR3 DNA reads TGCGCCAGCAGCCACCGTCTCTTTCCTACGCAGTATTTT. Protein product: CASSHRLFPTQYF. This rearrangement joins TRBV4-1 to TRBJ2-3; no clear D. The ends were cut back, 3 bases at V and 8 bases at J, with 12 bases in the middle. CDR3 size: 13 residues. The V gene's germline CDR1 is MGHRA and CDR2 YSYEKL.